A single sample gave rise to the 4 T cell receptor beta chains below, sequenced in a study of neurological immune-mediated disorders. TCRdb re-analysed the 5' RACE reads in MiXCR, keeping a single row per CDR3 protein. The table records 71,000 or so distinct CDR3 sequences, about 5.5% of them present only once. Sequenced sample: PBMCs. Receptors were obtained from a woman in her 30s with multiple sclerosis.

This clonotype was recorded many times. This chain joins TRBV10-3 and TRBJ2-2; D gene unclear. V lost 0 bases, J lost 4 bases, and 15 bases lay in between. CDR3 length equals 17 residues. Germline V lookup: CDR1 ENHRY, CDR2 SYGVKD. The CDR3 DNA sequence: TGTGCCATCAGTGAGTCTCGGACGGCGCGAGGCACCGGGGAGCTGTTTTTT. Its translation: CAISESRTARGTGELFF.

This clonotype appeared a few times. This sequence joins TRBV27 and TRBJ2-2; tentative D call: TRBD1 (6 bases). V lost 5 bases, J lost 1 base, and 14 bases lay in between. Germline CDR1 is MNHEY and CDR2 is SMNVEV (reference sequence). The CDR3 contains 16 residues. The CDR3: CASSLEQGWNTGELFF. The DNA of the CDR3 is TGTGCCAGCAGTCTTGAACAGGGTTGGAACACCGGGGAGCTGTTTTTT.

The table lists this clonotype with many counts. The chain has TRBV20-1 and TRBJ2-1; 8 nucleotides match TRBD2. This CDR3 contains 15 residues. CDR1 and CDR2 (germline): DFQATT, SNEGSKA (reference sequence). Trimming at V came to 2 bases and at J to 3 bases, leaving 6 bases not matched to a gene. This CDR3 reads CSARPTSDSYNEQFF. CDR3 in DNA: TGCAGTGCTAGACCGACTAGCGACAGCTACAATGAGCAGTTCTTC.

To note about this clonotype: One end of the junction varies from germline; a read error may be responsible. The J gene is TRBJ2-3, the V gene TRBV5-1, with no clear D. The CDR3 runs to 12 residues. The germline CDR1 and CDR2 sequences are SGHRS and YFSETQ. This CDR3 reads CDSSIGTDTQYF. The CDR3 DNA reads as TGCGACAGCAGCATAGGCACAGATACGCAGTATTTT.